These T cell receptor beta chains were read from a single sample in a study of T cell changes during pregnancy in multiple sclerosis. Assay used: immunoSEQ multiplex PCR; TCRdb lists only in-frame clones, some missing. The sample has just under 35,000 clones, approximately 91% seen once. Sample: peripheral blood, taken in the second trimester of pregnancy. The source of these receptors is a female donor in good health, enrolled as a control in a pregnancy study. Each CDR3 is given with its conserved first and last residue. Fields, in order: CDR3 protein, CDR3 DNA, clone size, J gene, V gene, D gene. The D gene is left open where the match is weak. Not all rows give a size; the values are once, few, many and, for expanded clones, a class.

CDR3 protein: CASSESGTGTGELFF; CDR3 DNA: TGTGCCAGCAGCGAATCCGGGACAGGGACCGGGGAGCTGTTTTTT; clone size: .; J gene: TRBJ2-2; V gene: TRBV5-5; D gene: TRBD1
CDR3 protein: CASSEAGGTGELFF; CDR3 DNA: TGTGCCAGCAGTGAAGCGGGAGGGACCGGGGAGCTGTTTTTT; clone size: .; J gene: TRBJ2-2; V gene: TRBV28; D gene: TRBD2
CDR3 protein: CAISRQGEKLFF; CDR3 DNA: TGTGCCATCAGTCGGCAGGGTGAAAAACTGTTTTTT; clone size: .; J gene: TRBJ1-4; V gene: TRBV10-3; D gene: .
CDR3 protein: CASSDKSGSSYEQYF; CDR3 DNA: TGTGCCAGCAGTGACAAAAGCGGGAGCTCCTACGAGCAGTACTTC; clone size: .; J gene: TRBJ2-7; V gene: TRBV6-4; D gene: TRBD2
CDR3 protein: CASSLEVGSYNEQFF; CDR3 DNA: TGTGCCAGCAGCCTCGAGGTGGGCTCCTACAATGAGCAGTTCTTC; clone size: .; J gene: TRBJ2-1; V gene: TRBV11-2; D gene: .
CDR3 protein: CASSSTFFECNQPQHF; CDR3 DNA: TGTGCCAGCAGCTCAACCTTCTTTGAGTGTAATCAGCCCCAGCATTTT; clone size: .; J gene: TRBJ1-5; V gene: TRBV7-6; D gene: .
CDR3 protein: CAWTKDRAAETQYF; CDR3 DNA: TGTGCCTGGACCAAGGACAGGGCCGCAGAGACCCAGTACTTC; clone size: .; J gene: TRBJ2-5; V gene: TRBV30; D gene: TRBD1
CDR3 protein: CSVSDSANTEAFF; CDR3 DNA: TGCAGCGTTTCGGACAGCGCGAACACTGAAGCTTTCTTT; clone size: once; J gene: TRBJ1-1; V gene: TRBV29-1; D gene: .
CDR3 protein: CASSLGPGIKNIQYF; CDR3 DNA: TGTGCCAGCAGCTTAGGCCCAGGGATTAAAAACATTCAGTACTTC; clone size: once; J gene: TRBJ2-4; V gene: TRBV11-2; D gene: .
CDR3 protein: CAYTLIAGGFYNEQFF; CDR3 DNA: TGTGCCTACACTCTTATAGCGGGGGGGTTCTACAATGAGCAGTTCTTC; clone size: .; J gene: TRBJ2-1; V gene: TRBV30; D gene: TRBD2
CDR3 protein: CATSRGRDRGRGTEAFF; CDR3 DNA: TGTGCCACCAGCAGAGGCCGGGACAGGGGGCGCGGCACTGAAGCTTTCTTT; clone size: .; J gene: TRBJ1-1; V gene: TRBV15; D gene: TRBD1
CDR3 protein: CASSNILLHSPLHF; CDR3 DNA: TGTGCCAGTAGTAACATCCTTCTGCATTCACCCCTCCACTTT; clone size: once; J gene: TRBJ1-6; V gene: TRBV19; D gene: .
CDR3 protein: CASKKGRALEQYF; CDR3 DNA: TGTGCCAGCAAAAAAGGCAGGGCTCTCGAGCAGTACTTC; clone size: .; J gene: TRBJ2-7; V gene: TRBV6-5; D gene: .
CDR3 protein: CASSIGGWNEKLFF; CDR3 DNA: TGTGCCAGTAGTATAGGCGGTTGGAATGAAAAACTGTTTTTT; clone size: .; J gene: TRBJ1-4; V gene: TRBV19; D gene: .
CDR3 protein: CASRIRASGGQQETQYF; CDR3 DNA: TGTGCCAGTAGGATCCGGGCTAGCGGGGGGCAACAAGAGACCCAGTACTTC; clone size: .; J gene: TRBJ2-5; V gene: TRBV19; D gene: TRBD2
CDR3 protein: CASSESIEASGNTIYF; CDR3 DNA: TGTGCCAGCAGTGAATCTATAGAGGCCTCTGGAAACACCATATATTTT; clone size: few; J gene: TRBJ1-3; V gene: TRBV6-1; D gene: .
CDR3 protein: CASSLGPSLAVSYNEQFF; CDR3 DNA: TGTGCCAGCAGCTTGGGTCCATCTCTAGCGGTTTCCTACAATGAGCAGTTCTTC; clone size: .; J gene: TRBJ2-1; V gene: TRBV7-9; D gene: TRBD2
CDR3 protein: CATSPGPNANYGYTF; CDR3 DNA: TGTGCCACCAGCCCAGGGCCAAATGCTAACTATGGCTACACCTTC; clone size: .; J gene: TRBJ1-2; V gene: TRBV15; D gene: .
CDR3 protein: CASSWGGTGGYEQYF; CDR3 DNA: TGCGCCAGCAGCTGGGGGGGGACAGGGGGCTACGAGCAGTACTTC; clone size: once; J gene: TRBJ2-7; V gene: TRBV5-1; D gene: TRBD1
CDR3 protein: CASSLYGYTF; CDR3 DNA: TGCGCCAGCAGTTTATATGGCTACACCTTC; clone size: .; J gene: TRBJ1-2; V gene: TRBV23-1; D gene: .
CDR3 protein: CASPGHTYEQYF; CDR3 DNA: TGTGCCAGCCCGGGACACACCTACGAGCAGTACTTC; clone size: .; J gene: TRBJ2-7; V gene: TRBV7-2; D gene: .
CDR3 protein: CASSLFGEPQEIGEQYF; CDR3 DNA: TGTGCCAGCAGTTTATTCGGAGAACCCCAAGAAATCGGCGAGCAGTACTTC; clone size: .; J gene: TRBJ2-7; V gene: TRBV27; D gene: .
CDR3 protein: CASSAGAGGSYEQYF; CDR3 DNA: TGTGCCAGCAGCGCGGGGGCGGGGGGTTCCTACGAGCAGTACTTC; clone size: .; J gene: TRBJ2-7; V gene: TRBV7-3; D gene: TRBD2
CDR3 protein: CASSLGSSGSQEETQYF; CDR3 DNA: TGCGCCAGCAGCTTGGGGTCTAGCGGGAGTCAAGAAGAGACCCAGTACTTC; clone size: .; J gene: TRBJ2-5; V gene: TRBV5-1; D gene: TRBD2
CDR3 protein: CASSLVVAGNTGELFF; CDR3 DNA: TGTGCCAGCAGCTTGGTGGTAGCGGGAAACACCGGGGAGCTGTTTTTT; clone size: few; J gene: TRBJ2-2; V gene: TRBV5-4; D gene: TRBD2
CDR3 protein: CASSWLAGNQPQHF; CDR3 DNA: TGTGCCAGCAGCTGGTTGGCGGGCAATCAGCCCCAGCATTTT; clone size: .; J gene: TRBJ1-5; V gene: TRBV7-8; D gene: .
CDR3 protein: CASSSAGGRTGELFF; CDR3 DNA: TGTGCCAGCAGTTCCGCAGGGGGCCGCACCGGGGAGCTGTTTTTT; clone size: .; J gene: TRBJ2-2; V gene: TRBV27; D gene: TRBD1
CDR3 protein: CASSSGGYEQYF; CDR3 DNA: TGTGCCAGCAGTTCGGGGGGGTACGAGCAGTACTTC; clone size: .; J gene: TRBJ2-7; V gene: TRBV28; D gene: TRBD2
CDR3 protein: CASSEGSGGPTYEQYF; CDR3 DNA: TGTGCCAGCAGTGAAGGGTCGGGGGGGCCTACCTACGAGCAGTACTTC; clone size: once; J gene: TRBJ2-7; V gene: TRBV6-1; D gene: TRBD2
CDR3 protein: CASSIKAPGTGLTNEKLFF; CDR3 DNA: TGTGCCAGCAGTATAAAAGCCCCCGGGACAGGGTTAACTAATGAAAAACTGTTTTTT; clone size: .; J gene: TRBJ1-4; V gene: TRBV27; D gene: TRBD1
CDR3 protein: CASSLGLLTGELFF; CDR3 DNA: TGTGCCAGCAGCTTAGGACTTCTTACCGGGGAGCTGTTTTTT; clone size: .; J gene: TRBJ2-2; V gene: TRBV7-6; D gene: .
CDR3 protein: CASSGTGDYNEQFF; CDR3 DNA: TGTGCCAGCAGTGGGACAGGGGACTACAATGAGCAGTTCTTC; clone size: .; J gene: TRBJ2-1; V gene: TRBV6-4; D gene: TRBD1
CDR3 protein: CASSLKRTGGNTGELFF; CDR3 DNA: TGTGCCAGCAGCTTAAAGAGGACAGGGGGGAACACCGGGGAGCTGTTTTTT; clone size: .; J gene: TRBJ2-2; V gene: TRBV11-2; D gene: TRBD1
CDR3 protein: CASSETPAGGGDTQYF; CDR3 DNA: TGTGCCAGCAGTGAAACCCCTGCGGGGGGAGGAGATACGCAGTATTTT; clone size: once; J gene: TRBJ2-3; V gene: TRBV6-1; D gene: TRBD2
CDR3 protein: CASSYETGTVFF; CDR3 DNA: TGTGCCAGCAGTTACGAGACAGGGACGGTTTTCTTT; clone size: .; J gene: TRBJ1-1; V gene: TRBV6-6; D gene: TRBD1
CDR3 protein: CATSSSGGPGELFF; CDR3 DNA: TGTGCCACCAGCAGTTCAGGGGGGCCCGGGGAGCTGTTTTTT; clone size: .; J gene: TRBJ2-2; V gene: TRBV15; D gene: .
CDR3 protein: CSARGGYEQYF; CDR3 DNA: TGCAGTGCTAGAGGAGGGTACGAGCAGTACTTC; clone size: .; J gene: TRBJ2-7; V gene: TRBV20-1; D gene: .
CDR3 protein: CASSELAGGADTQYF; CDR3 DNA: TGTGCCAGCAGTGAACTAGCGGGGGGAGCAGATACGCAGTATTTT; clone size: .; J gene: TRBJ2-3; V gene: TRBV2; D gene: TRBD2
CDR3 protein: CASSQRNYGYTF; CDR3 DNA: TGCGCCAGCAGTCAGAGGAACTATGGCTACACCTTC; clone size: .; J gene: TRBJ1-2; V gene: TRBV10-2; D gene: .
CDR3 protein: CASTRTGHNPQETQYF; CDR3 DNA: TGTGCCAGCACCCGGACAGGTCATAACCCCCAAGAGACCCAGTACTTC; clone size: .; J gene: TRBJ2-5; V gene: TRBV5-5; D gene: TRBD1
CDR3 protein: CASSYSSQGSRYF; CDR3 DNA: TGTGCCAGCAGTTACTCGAGTCAGGGCAGCCGGTACTTC; clone size: once; J gene: TRBJ2-7; V gene: TRBV6-6; D gene: .
CDR3 protein: CAISESPGQGAHQPQHF; CDR3 DNA: TGTGCCATCAGTGAATCCCCCGGACAGGGGGCGCATCAGCCCCAGCATTTT; clone size: .; J gene: TRBJ1-5; V gene: TRBV10-3; D gene: TRBD1
CDR3 protein: CASSQDLIGVRVEAFF; CDR3 DNA: TGCGCCAGCAGCCAAGATCTAATCGGGGTGCGGGTCGAAGCTTTCTTT; clone size: .; J gene: TRBJ1-1; V gene: TRBV4-1; D gene: .
CDR3 protein: CASSQWVTNEKLFF; CDR3 DNA: TGTGCCAGCAGTCAGTGGGTGACAAATGAAAAACTGTTTTTT; clone size: .; J gene: TRBJ1-4; V gene: TRBV6-1; D gene: .
CDR3 protein: CASSPAGYGPEAFF; CDR3 DNA: TGTGCCAGCAGCCCGGCGGGGTACGGACCTGAAGCTTTCTTT; clone size: few; J gene: TRBJ1-1; V gene: TRBV14; D gene: .
CDR3 protein: CASSEQGVNEQFF; CDR3 DNA: TGTGCCAGCAGTGAACAGGGGGTGAATGAGCAGTTCTTC; clone size: .; J gene: TRBJ2-1; V gene: TRBV25-1; D gene: TRBD1
CDR3 protein: CASSLGQSNSPLHF; CDR3 DNA: TGTGCCAGCAGCTTGGGACAGTCTAATTCACCCCTCCACTTT; clone size: .; J gene: TRBJ1-6; V gene: TRBV5-4; D gene: .
CDR3 protein: CASSIRGQGAGQPQHF; CDR3 DNA: TGTGCCAGTAGTATTAGGGGACAGGGGGCGGGTCAGCCCCAGCATTTT; clone size: .; J gene: TRBJ1-5; V gene: TRBV19; D gene: TRBD1
CDR3 protein: CASSIRQYVYGYTF; CDR3 DNA: TGTGCCAGTAGTATTCGACAGTATGTTTATGGCTACACCTTC; clone size: .; J gene: TRBJ1-2; V gene: TRBV19; D gene: .
CDR3 protein: CASSAEGGQGSSEQFF; CDR3 DNA: TGTGCCAGCAGTGCCGAGGGGGGACAGGGTAGCAGTGAGCAGTTCTTC; clone size: .; J gene: TRBJ2-1; V gene: TRBV6-1; D gene: TRBD1
CDR3 protein: CASSLWGAGELFF; CDR3 DNA: TGTGCCAGCAGTTTATGGGGGGCCGGGGAGCTGTTTTTT; clone size: .; J gene: TRBJ2-2; V gene: TRBV27; D gene: .
CDR3 protein: CASSSGSGNTIYF; CDR3 DNA: TGTGCCAGCAGCTCAGGATCTGGAAACACCATATATTTT; clone size: .; J gene: TRBJ1-3; V gene: TRBV7-9; D gene: .
CDR3 protein: CASSLGGLWETQYF; CDR3 DNA: TGTGCCAGCAGCTTGGGGGGGCTTTGGGAGACCCAGTACTTC; clone size: .; J gene: TRBJ2-5; V gene: TRBV5-6; D gene: .
CDR3 protein: CASRVAGRSINNEQFF; CDR3 DNA: TGTGCCAGCAGGGTAGCGGGGCGCTCAATCAACAATGAGCAGTTCTTC; clone size: .; J gene: TRBJ2-1; V gene: TRBV6-4; D gene: TRBD2
CDR3 protein: CASSPDSAGGKFF; CDR3 DNA: TGCGCCAGCAGTCCAGATAGCGCCGGGGGGAAGTTCTTC; clone size: .; J gene: TRBJ2-1; V gene: TRBV10-2; D gene: TRBD2
CDR3 protein: CASGLVTRDRVDGEQFF; CDR3 DNA: TGTGCTAGTGGTTTGGTGACCCGGGACAGGGTAGATGGGGAGCAGTTCTTC; clone size: .; J gene: TRBJ2-1; V gene: TRBV12-5; D gene: TRBD1
CDR3 protein: CASSLSGDKPTDTQYF; CDR3 DNA: TGTGCCAGCAGTTTATCGGGGGACAAACCCACAGATACGCAGTATTTT; clone size: .; J gene: TRBJ2-3; V gene: TRBV27; D gene: .